This T cell receptor beta chain was recovered during a study of OX40 agonist ivuxolimab in advanced cancers. Looking at the study overall: Patients assigned to dose escalation were diagnosed with hepatocellular carcinoma, melanoma, renal cell or head and neck cancer.

As concerns this clone: The antigen is undetermined.

This CDR3 is 15 amino acids long. J lost 1 base, V lost 4 bases, and 0 bases had no gene match. Germline loops: CDR1 SNHLY, CDR2 FYNNEI. Using immunoSEQ multiplex PCR, the repertoire was profiled, and TCRdb retains in-frame clones only, with some absent. The sample carries roughly 36,000 clones, roughly 74% recorded once. Broader study findings: At 0.1 to 3.0 mg/kg, CD4+ and CD8+ blood T cells expanded clonally by week 6. Normalized expansion of T-cell clones was also low for some nonresponders. Average numbers of expanded clones were greater in CD8+ T cells than in CD4+.

The material sequenced was CD4+ or CD8+ T cells sorted from blood, taken in a trial of the OX40 agonist ivuxolimab. The source of this sequence is an adult with an advanced solid tumor such as melanoma, head and neck, liver or kidney cancer. The rearrangement uses TRBV2 and TRBJ2-2, with 10 bases matching TRBD2. CDR3 in amino acids: CASSGTSGNTGELFF. In DNA, the CDR3 is TGTGCCAGCAGTGGGACTAGCGGGAACACCGGGGAGCTGTTTTTT. The full variable domain, rest sourced from reference TRBV2 and TRBJ2-2, is EPEVTQTPSHQVTQMGQEVILRCVPISNHLYFYWYRQILGQKVEFLVSFYNNEISEKSEIFDDQFSVERPDGSNFTLKIRSTKLEDSAMYFCASSGTSGNTGELFFGEGSRLTVL.